Included here is one TCR beta chain sequence, with context. The antigen is undetermined. These data originate in a study of T cell responses to AZD1222 COVID-19 vaccine. Study-wide points: Within unmutated variant regions lay the reported targets of nearly half of spike-specific TCRs.

TCRdb's table, derived via immunoSEQ multiplex PCR, lists solely in-frame clones and lacks some. The table shows tens of thousands of clones, with 65% to 80% occurring only once. The CDR3 is made up of 15 amino acids. The V and J ends lost 4 bases and 1 base respectively, with 14 bases between them. Germline V gives CDR1 SGHRS, CDR2 YFSETQ. This TCR was sampled from an adult in good health. The J gene is TRBJ1-1, the V gene TRBV5-1; D is ambiguous. The sequencing here drew on peripheral blood, taken on day 0 of MenACWY control vaccination. CDR3 protein: CASSGRGRTNTEAFF. Here the CDR3 DNA reads TGCGCCAGCAGCGGTCGCGGGAGGACGAACACTGAAGCTTTCTTT.